This TCR beta chain stems from a study of blood T cell repertoires in COVID-19. Study overall: The analysed material was cDNA or gDNA that came from T cells, B-cell-depleted T cells, or PBMCs.

Participant-given clinical history determined each cohort assignment. The method was immunoSEQ multiplex PCR; TCRdb's version includes in-frame clones alone and lacks a portion of them. The sample lists 150,000 to 200,000 clones; 88% were seen once. CDR1 is SNHLY, CDR2 FYNNEI, per germline. The CDR3 totals 13 residues. The ends lost 10 bases at V and 15 bases at J; junction bases unmatched: 18. The sequencing input was PBMCs or T cells enriched from blood (not recorded which). The receptor's source is a woman under 30 who had recovered from COVID-19. The V and J genes are TRBV2 and TRBJ2-1; TRBD2 matches at 7 bases. The CDR3 DNA reads as TGTGCCACCCAAGGCGATAGGGTGGAGCGGGGGTTCTTC. Translation: CATQGDRVERGFF.